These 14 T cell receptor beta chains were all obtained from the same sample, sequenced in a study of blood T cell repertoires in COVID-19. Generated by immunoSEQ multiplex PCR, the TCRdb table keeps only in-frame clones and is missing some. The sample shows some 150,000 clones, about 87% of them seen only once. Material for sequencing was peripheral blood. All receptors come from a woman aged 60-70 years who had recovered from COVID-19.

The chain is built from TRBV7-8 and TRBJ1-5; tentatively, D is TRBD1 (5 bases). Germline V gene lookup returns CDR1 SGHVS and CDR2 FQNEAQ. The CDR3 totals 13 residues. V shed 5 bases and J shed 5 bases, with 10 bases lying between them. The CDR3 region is CASSPAQDQPQHF. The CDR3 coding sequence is TGTGCCAGCAGCCCAGCACAGGATCAGCCCCAGCATTTT.

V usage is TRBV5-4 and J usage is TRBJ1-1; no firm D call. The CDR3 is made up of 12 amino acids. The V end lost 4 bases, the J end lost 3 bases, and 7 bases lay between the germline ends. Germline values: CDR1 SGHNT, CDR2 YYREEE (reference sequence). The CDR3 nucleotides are TGTGCCAGCAGCCTGAGGGACACTGAAGCTTTCTTT. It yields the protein CASSLRDTEAFF. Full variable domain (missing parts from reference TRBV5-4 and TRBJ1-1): ETGVTQSPTHLIKTRGQQVTLRCSSQSGHNTVSWYQQALGQGPQFIFQYYREEENGRGNFPPRFSGLQFPNYSSELNVNALELDDSALYLCASSLRDTEAFFGQGTRLTVV.

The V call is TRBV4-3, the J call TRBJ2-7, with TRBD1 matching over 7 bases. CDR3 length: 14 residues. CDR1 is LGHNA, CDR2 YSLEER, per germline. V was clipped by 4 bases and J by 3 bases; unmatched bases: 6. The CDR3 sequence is CASSPRQGSYEQYF. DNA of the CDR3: TGCGCCAGCAGCCCTCGACAGGGAAGCTACGAGCAGTACTTC.

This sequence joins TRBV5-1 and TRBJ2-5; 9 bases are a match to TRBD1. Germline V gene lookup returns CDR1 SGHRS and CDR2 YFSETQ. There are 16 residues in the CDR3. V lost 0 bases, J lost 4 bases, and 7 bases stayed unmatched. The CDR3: CASSLGTGGLGETQYF. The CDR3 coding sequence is TGCGCCAGCAGCTTGGGCACAGGGGGCTTGGGAGAGACCCAGTACTTC.

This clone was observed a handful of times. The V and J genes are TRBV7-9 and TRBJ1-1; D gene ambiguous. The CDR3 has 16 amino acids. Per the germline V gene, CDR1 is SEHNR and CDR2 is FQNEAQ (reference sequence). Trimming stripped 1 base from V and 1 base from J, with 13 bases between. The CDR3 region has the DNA TGTGCCAGCAGCTTAGTTTTATCTGAGGGGAACACTGAAGCTTTCTTT. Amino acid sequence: CASSLVLSEGNTEAFF.

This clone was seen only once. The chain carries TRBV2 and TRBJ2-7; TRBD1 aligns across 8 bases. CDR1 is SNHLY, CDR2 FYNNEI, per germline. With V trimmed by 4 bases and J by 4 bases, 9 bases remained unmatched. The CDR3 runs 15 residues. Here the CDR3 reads CASSGRTGNPYEQYF. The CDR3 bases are TGTGCCAGCAGTGGGAGGACAGGGAACCCTTACGAGCAGTACTTC.

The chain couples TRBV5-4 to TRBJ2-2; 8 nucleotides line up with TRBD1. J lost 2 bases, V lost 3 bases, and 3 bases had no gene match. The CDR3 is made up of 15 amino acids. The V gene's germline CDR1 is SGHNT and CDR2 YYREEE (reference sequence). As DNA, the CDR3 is TGTGCCAGCAGCTCTGGACAGGGCAACACCGGGGAGCTGTTTTTT. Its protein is CASSSGQGNTGELFF.

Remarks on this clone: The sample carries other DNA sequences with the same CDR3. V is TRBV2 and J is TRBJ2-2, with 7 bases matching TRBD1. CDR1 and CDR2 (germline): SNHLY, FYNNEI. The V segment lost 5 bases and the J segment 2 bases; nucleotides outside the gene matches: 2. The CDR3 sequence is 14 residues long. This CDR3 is CASSRDRNTGELFF. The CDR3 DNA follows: TGTGCCAGCAGTAGGGACAGAAACACCGGGGAGCTGTTTTTT. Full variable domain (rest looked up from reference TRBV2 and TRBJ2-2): EPEVTQTPSHQVTQMGQEVILRCVPISNHLYFYWYRQILGQKVEFLVSFYNNEISEKSEIFDDQFSVERPDGSNFTLKIRSTKLEDSAMYFCASSRDRNTGELFFGEGSRLTVL.

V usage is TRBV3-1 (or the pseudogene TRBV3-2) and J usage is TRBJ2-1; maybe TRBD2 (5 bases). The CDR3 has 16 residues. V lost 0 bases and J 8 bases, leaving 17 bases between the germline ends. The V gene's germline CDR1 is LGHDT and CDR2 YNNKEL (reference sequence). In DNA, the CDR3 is TGTGCCAGCAGCCAAGAACCAGCGGCCAGAACGGATGAGCAGTTCTTC. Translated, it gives CASSQEPAARTDEQFF.

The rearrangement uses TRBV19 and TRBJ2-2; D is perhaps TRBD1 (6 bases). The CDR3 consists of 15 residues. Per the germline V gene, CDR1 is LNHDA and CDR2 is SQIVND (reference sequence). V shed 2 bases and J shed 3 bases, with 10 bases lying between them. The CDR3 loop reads CASSIRQGYTGELFF. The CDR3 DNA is TGTGCCAGTAGTATAAGGCAGGGGTACACCGGGGAGCTGTTTTTT.

Written as DNA, the CDR3 is TGTGCCAGCAGTTCCACCTCAAACAGGGTGGGCTCACCCCTCCACTTT. Translating gives CASSSTSNRVGSPLHF. V is TRBV6-6 and J is TRBJ1-6; maybe TRBD1 (6 bases). V was clipped by 4 bases and J by 10 bases, with 20 bases between them. The CDR3 extends over 16 amino acids. CDR1 is MNHNY, CDR2 SVGAGI, per germline (reference sequence).

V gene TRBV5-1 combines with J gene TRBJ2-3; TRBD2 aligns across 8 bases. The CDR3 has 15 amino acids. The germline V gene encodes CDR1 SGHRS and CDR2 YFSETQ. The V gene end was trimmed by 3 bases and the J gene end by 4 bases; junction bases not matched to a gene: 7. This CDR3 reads CASSSSGGYADTQYF. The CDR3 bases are TGCGCCAGCAGCTCCTCGGGGGGGTATGCAGATACGCAGTATTTT.

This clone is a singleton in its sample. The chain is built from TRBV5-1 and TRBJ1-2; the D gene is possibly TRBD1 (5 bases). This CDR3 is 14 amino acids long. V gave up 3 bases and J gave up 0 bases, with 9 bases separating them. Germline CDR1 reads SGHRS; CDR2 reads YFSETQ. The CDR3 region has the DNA TGCGCCAGCAGCTCGGCGACAGCTAACTATGGCTACACCTTC. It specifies CASSSATANYGYTF.

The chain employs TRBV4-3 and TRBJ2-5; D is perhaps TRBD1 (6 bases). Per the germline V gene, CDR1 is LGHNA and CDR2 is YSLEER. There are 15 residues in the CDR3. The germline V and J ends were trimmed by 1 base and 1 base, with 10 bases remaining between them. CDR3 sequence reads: CASSQGQQGQETQYF. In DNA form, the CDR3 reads TGCGCCAGCAGCCAAGGGCAACAGGGCCAAGAGACCCAGTACTTC.